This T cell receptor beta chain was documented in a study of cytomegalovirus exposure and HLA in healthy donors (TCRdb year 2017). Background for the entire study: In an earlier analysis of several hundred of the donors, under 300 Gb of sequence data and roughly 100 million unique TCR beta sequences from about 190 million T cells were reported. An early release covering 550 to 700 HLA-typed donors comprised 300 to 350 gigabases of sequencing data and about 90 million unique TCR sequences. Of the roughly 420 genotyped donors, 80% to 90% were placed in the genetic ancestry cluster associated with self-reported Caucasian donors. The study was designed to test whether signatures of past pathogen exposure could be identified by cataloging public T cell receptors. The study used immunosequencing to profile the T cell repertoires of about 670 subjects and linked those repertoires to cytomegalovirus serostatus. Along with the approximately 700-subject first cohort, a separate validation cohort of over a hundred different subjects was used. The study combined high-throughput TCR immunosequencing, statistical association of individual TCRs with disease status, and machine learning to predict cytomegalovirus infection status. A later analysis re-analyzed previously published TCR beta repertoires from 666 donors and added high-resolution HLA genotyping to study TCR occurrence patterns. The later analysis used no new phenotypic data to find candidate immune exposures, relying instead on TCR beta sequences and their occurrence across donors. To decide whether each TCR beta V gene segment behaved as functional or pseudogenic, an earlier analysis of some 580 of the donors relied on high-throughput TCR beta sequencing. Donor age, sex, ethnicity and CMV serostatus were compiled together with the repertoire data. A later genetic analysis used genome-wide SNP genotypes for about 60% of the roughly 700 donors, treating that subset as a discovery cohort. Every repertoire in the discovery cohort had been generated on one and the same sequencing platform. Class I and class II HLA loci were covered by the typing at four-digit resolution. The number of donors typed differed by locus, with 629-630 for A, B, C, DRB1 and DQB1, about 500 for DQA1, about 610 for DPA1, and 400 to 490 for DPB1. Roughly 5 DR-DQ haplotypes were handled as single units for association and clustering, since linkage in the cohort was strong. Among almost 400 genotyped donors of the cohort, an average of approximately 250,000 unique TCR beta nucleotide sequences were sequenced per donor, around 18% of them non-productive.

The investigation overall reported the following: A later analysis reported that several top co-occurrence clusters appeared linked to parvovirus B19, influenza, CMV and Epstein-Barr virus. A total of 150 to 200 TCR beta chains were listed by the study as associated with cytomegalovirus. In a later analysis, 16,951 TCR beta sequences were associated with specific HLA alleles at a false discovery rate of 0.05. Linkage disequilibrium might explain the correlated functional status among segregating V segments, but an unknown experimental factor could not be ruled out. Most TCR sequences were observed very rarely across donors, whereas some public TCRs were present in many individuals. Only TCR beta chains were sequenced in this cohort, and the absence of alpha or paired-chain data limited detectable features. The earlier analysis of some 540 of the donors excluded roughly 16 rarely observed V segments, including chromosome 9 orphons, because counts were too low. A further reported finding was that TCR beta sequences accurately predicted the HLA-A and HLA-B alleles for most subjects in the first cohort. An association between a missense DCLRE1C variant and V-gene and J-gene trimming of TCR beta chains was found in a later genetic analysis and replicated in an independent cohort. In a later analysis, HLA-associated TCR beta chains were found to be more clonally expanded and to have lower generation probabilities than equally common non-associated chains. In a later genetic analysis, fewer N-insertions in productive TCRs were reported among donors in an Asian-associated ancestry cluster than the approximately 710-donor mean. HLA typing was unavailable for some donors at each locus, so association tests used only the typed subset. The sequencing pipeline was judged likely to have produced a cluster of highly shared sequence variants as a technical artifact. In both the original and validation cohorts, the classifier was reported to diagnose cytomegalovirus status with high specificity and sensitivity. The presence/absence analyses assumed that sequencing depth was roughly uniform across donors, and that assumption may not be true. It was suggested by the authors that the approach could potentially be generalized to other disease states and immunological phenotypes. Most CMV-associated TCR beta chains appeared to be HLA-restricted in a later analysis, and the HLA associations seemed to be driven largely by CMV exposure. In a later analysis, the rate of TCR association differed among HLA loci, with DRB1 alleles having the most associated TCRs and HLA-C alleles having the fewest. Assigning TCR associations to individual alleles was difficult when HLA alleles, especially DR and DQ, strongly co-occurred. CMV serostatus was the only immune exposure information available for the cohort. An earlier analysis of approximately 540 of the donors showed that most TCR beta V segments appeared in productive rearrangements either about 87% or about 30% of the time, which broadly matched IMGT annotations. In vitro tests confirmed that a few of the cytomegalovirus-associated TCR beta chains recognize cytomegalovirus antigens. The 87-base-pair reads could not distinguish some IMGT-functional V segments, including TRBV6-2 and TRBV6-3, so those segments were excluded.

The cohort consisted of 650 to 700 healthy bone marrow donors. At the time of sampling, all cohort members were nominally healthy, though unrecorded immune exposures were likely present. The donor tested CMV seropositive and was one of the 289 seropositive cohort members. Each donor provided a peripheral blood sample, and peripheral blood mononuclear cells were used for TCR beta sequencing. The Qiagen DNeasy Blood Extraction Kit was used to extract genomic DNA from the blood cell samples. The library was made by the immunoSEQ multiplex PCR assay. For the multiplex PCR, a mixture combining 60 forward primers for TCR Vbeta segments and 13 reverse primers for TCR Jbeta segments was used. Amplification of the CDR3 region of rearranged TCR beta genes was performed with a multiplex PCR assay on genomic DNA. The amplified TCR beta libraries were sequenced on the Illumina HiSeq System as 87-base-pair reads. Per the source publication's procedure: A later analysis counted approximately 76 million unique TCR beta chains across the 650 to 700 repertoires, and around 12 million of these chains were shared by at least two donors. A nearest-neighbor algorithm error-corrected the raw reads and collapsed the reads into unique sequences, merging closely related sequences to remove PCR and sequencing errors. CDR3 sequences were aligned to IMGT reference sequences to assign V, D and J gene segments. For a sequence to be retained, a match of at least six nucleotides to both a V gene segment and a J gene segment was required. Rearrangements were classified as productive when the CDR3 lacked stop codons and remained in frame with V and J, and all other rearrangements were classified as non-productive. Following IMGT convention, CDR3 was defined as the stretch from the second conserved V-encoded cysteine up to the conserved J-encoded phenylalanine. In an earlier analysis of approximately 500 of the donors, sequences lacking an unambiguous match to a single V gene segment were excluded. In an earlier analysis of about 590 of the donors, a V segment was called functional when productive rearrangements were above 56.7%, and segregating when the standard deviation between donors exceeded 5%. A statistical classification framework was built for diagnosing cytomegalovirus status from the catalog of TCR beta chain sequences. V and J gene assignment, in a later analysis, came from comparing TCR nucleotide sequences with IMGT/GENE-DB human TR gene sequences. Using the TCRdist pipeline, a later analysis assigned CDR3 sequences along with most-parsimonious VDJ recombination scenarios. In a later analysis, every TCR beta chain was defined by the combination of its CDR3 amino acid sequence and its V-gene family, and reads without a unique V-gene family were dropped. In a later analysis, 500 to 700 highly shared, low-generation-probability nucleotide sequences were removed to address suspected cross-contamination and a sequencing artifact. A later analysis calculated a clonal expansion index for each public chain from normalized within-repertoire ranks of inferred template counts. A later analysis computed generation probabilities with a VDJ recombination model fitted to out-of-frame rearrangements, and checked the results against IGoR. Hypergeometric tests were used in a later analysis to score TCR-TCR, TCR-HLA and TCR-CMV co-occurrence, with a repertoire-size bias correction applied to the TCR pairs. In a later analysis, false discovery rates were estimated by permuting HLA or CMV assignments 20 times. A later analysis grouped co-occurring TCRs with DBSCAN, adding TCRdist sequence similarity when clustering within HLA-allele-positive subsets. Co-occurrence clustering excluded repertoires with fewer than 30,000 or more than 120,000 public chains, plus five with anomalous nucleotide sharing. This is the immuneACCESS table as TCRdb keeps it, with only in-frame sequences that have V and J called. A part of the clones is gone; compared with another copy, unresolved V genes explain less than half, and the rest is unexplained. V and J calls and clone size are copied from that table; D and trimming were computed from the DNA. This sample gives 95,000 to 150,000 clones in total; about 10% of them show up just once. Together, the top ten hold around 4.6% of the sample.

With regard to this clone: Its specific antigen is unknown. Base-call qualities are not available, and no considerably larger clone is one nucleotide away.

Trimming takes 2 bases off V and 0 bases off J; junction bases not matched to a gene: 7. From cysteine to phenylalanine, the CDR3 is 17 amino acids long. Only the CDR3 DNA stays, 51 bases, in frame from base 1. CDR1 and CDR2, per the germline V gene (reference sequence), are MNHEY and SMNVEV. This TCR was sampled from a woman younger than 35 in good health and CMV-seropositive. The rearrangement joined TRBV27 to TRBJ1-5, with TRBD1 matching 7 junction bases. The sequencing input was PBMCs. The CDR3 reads CASSLGGTAYSNQPQHF. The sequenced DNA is TGTGCCAGCAGTTTAGGCGGGACAGCCTATAGCAATCAGCCCCAGCATTTT.